The rows below give T cell receptor beta chains drawn from one sample of a study of cytomegalovirus exposure and HLA in healthy donors. The method was immunoSEQ multiplex PCR; TCRdb's version includes in-frame clones alone and lacks a portion of them. The profile covers under 200,000 clones, with about 86% appearing a single time and approximately 5% taken by the ten largest. Sequencing input: PBMCs. These receptors were taken from a young woman in good health and CMV-seronegative. Each CDR3 is given with its conserved first and last residue. Clone size is shown for a subset of rows, as once, few, many or a class of expanded clone.

CDR3aa,j_gene,v_gene,abundance
CASSGARGVETEAFF,TRBJ1-1,TRBV7-8,-
CASSLSVGAHNEQFF,TRBJ2-1,TRBV6-1,-
CASSIRQGPHYEQYF,TRBJ2-7,TRBV19,-
CAWFMGSEQFF,TRBJ2-1,TRBV30,-
CASSLGQGLEQYF,TRBJ2-7,TRBV7-9,-
CASSLWGAGATEAFF,TRBJ1-1,TRBV5-1,-
CASSQDLEETQYF,TRBJ2-5,TRBV4-1,-
CASSLVASGLLEQYF,TRBJ2-7,TRBV5-1,-
CASSLSQGATNEKLFF,TRBJ1-4,TRBV28,-
CASSITSRSYNEQFF,TRBJ2-1,TRBV5-1,-
CASSMDAGELFF,TRBJ2-2,TRBV2,few
CASSAAGTYGYTF,TRBJ1-2,TRBV2,few
CASSPLTVSSTDTQYF,TRBJ2-3,TRBV7-3,once
CARLQGKDNIACNQPQHF,TRBJ1-5,TRBV7-9,-
CASSPGQVNQPQHF,TRBJ1-5,TRBV9,few
CASSDGGAYNEQFF,TRBJ2-1,TRBV11-3,-
CASSQDQRGEQYF,TRBJ2-7,TRBV4-3,-
CSVEVPGGGYTF,TRBJ1-2,TRBV29-1,-
CASSPGLAGVGETQYF,TRBJ2-5,TRBV7-9,-
CASSYGGASTDTQYF,TRBJ2-3,TRBV4-3,-
CASSSDRGKDQPQHF,TRBJ1-5,TRBV27,-
CASTETGGARGYTF,TRBJ1-2,TRBV6-1,-
CASSSSATGFEQYF,TRBJ2-7,TRBV27,few
CASKLDWSSYEQYF,TRBJ2-7,TRBV6-1,-
CASSVTANTEAFF,TRBJ1-1,TRBV6-1,once
CASSDPPRQGTAKNIQYF,TRBJ2-4,TRBV6-4,-
CSVGSGGAYGYTF,TRBJ1-2,TRBV29-1,-
CASSEKGTGELFF,TRBJ2-2,TRBV6-4,medium-sized
CASSLGALADYTGELFF,TRBJ2-2,TRBV5-1,-
CASSMPGQGPHGGYTF,TRBJ1-2,TRBV19,-
CASSLAPATPGVYEQYF,TRBJ2-7,TRBV5-1,-
CASSRDPDSYNEQFF,TRBJ2-1,TRBV9,-
CASSEDPGLGYGYTF,TRBJ1-2,TRBV6-1,-
CASSTSGGGEQFF,TRBJ2-1,TRBV7-2,-
CATSLLGPDQPQHF,TRBJ1-5,TRBV15,-
CSVEPDLTETQYF,TRBJ2-5,TRBV29-1,once
CASSFKTGGPMNTEAFF,TRBJ1-1,TRBV5-1,-
CASSFSGADRASYGYTF,TRBJ1-2,TRBV28,-
CASSLVLESPERAFF,TRBJ1-1,TRBV7-6,-
CSARLLGGQFF,TRBJ2-1,TRBV20-1,-
CASSLASFNEQFF,TRBJ2-1,TRBV27,-
CASRVGSSYNSPLHF,TRBJ1-6,TRBV28,-
CASRPFGTANTGELFF,TRBJ2-2,TRBV7-9,-
CASSFGGGGYTF,TRBJ1-2,TRBV7-9,-
CASSVYSRTGELFF,TRBJ2-2,TRBV19,-
CASSQETRQDEQYF,TRBJ2-7,TRBV14,-
CASSASHTNFREQYF,TRBJ2-7,TRBV19,-
CASSSLGNEQFF,TRBJ2-1,TRBV5-4,-
CASTGGRYNEQFF,TRBJ2-1,TRBV6-4,-
CASSLGDNYEQYF,TRBJ2-7,TRBV7-6,-
CASRVAINEKLFF,TRBJ1-4,TRBV6-1,-
CASSLRGSFRGYTF,TRBJ1-2,TRBV5-6,few
CASSRGTEAFF,TRBJ1-1,TRBV5-1,few
CASSQQSGGGTALSGTGELFF,TRBJ2-2,TRBV14,-
CASSSHLRTASNQPQHF,TRBJ1-5,TRBV28,-
CASVNRGASTDTQYF,TRBJ2-3,TRBV5-1,-
CASSPDRGDTDTQYF,TRBJ2-3,TRBV7-2,-
CASSSNYEQYF,TRBJ2-7,TRBV27,few
CASSLAATGTHEQYF,TRBJ2-7,TRBV7-7,-
CASSLASLADSQQYF,TRBJ2-7,TRBV5-1,-